The 27 T cell receptor beta chains given below trace back to one sample, sequenced in a study of T cell changes during pregnancy in multiple sclerosis. The protocol was immunoSEQ multiplex PCR, while the TCRdb copy is restricted to in-frame clones and leaves out a portion. The sample has roughly 70,000 clones; approximately 90% are singletons. Sequencing was performed on peripheral blood, taken in the third trimester of pregnancy. Source of these receptors: a female donor with multiple sclerosis, enrolled in a pregnancy study.

This CDR3 is CASLKPAGTGAGYGYTF. CDR3 in DNA: TGTGCCAGTCTAAAACCAGCCGGGACAGGGGCGGGCTATGGCTACACCTTC. V usage is TRBV19 and J usage is TRBJ1-2, with 10 bases matching TRBD1. Germline V lookup: CDR1 LNHDA, CDR2 SQIVND (reference sequence). J lost 4 bases, V lost 8 bases, and 16 bases had no gene match. The CDR3 is 17 residues long.

V and J are TRBV5-4 and TRBJ2-7; 7 bases fit TRBD2. Looked up from germline, CDR1 is SGHNT and CDR2 is YYREEE (reference sequence). This CDR3 comprises 13 residues. V lost 2 bases and J lost 2; bases outside the gene matches: 1. The CDR3 sequence: CASSLGTTYEQYF. CDR3 DNA sequence: TGTGCCAGCAGCTTAGGGACTACCTACGAGCAGTACTTC. Variable domain in full (rest from reference TRBV5-4 and TRBJ2-7): ETGVTQSPTHLIKTRGQQVTLRCSSQSGHNTVSWYQQALGQGPQFIFQYYREEENGRGNFPPRFSGLQFPNYSSELNVNALELDDSALYLCASSLGTTYEQYFGPGTRLTVT.

The chain is built from TRBV19 and TRBJ2-7; 9 bases align to TRBD1. The germline CDR1 and CDR2 sequences are LNHDA and SQIVND (reference sequence). With V trimmed by 4 bases and J by 0 bases, 4 bases remained unmatched. The CDR3 has 15 amino acids. The CDR3 region is CASSTGTGNSYEQYF. The CDR3 DNA follows: TGTGCCAGTAGTACTGGGACAGGGAACTCCTACGAGCAGTACTTC.

The chain employs TRBV10-3 and TRBJ1-5; 8 nucleotides align to TRBD1. The ends lost 7 bases at V and 5 bases at J; junction bases unmatched: 4. The germline CDR1 and CDR2 sequences are ENHRY and SYGVKD. The CDR3 extends over 13 amino acids. The CDR3 loop is CAIKGQVHQPQHF. The DNA of the CDR3 is TGTGCCATCAAGGGACAGGTCCATCAGCCCCAGCATTTT.

The chain couples TRBV4-2 to TRBJ1-2, with a possible D match to TRBD1 (5 bases). Germline CDR1 is LGHNA and CDR2 is YNFKEQ. V was pared by 1 base and J by 6 bases, with 9 bases between. CDR3 size: 13 residues. CDR3 sequence reads: CASSQGKGNGYTF. CDR3 DNA: TGTGCCAGCAGCCAAGGAAAGGGGAATGGCTACACCTTC.

Notes on this clone: Additional DNA sequences in this sample encode the identical CDR3. This sequence joins TRBV7-2 and TRBJ2-7; TRBD2 is a possible D gene (5 bases). The CDR3 covers 13 residues. The V and J ends lost 2 bases and 3 bases respectively, with 8 bases between them. Germline CDR1 SGHTA, CDR2 FQGNSA. In DNA form, the CDR3 reads TGTGCCAGCAGCTTAATAGGAGGCTACGAGCAGTACTTC. As protein: CASSLIGGYEQYF.

The V call is TRBV28, the J call TRBJ1-2, with D perhaps TRBD1 (6 bases). The V gene's germline CDR1 is MDHEN and CDR2 SYDVKM. The CDR3 totals 17 residues. The germline V and J ends were trimmed by 0 bases and 6 bases, with 20 bases remaining between them. This chain's CDR3 is CASSLWYRAPQGDGYTF. CDR3 nucleotide sequence: TGTGCCAGCAGTTTATGGTACAGGGCCCCCCAGGGTGATGGCTACACCTTC.

The V and J genes are TRBV27 and TRBJ1-4; no firm D call. The CDR3 contains 13 residues. Germline loops: CDR1 MNHEY, CDR2 SMNVEV (reference sequence). Deletions cut 5 bases from V and 4 bases from J, with 8 bases between. In DNA form, the CDR3 reads TGTGCCAGCAGTGGTCAGATTAATGAAAAACTGTTTTTT. Its translation: CASSGQINEKLFF.

The chain carries TRBV6-5 and TRBJ2-7; a weak D match, TRBD2 (7 bases). Trimming shortened V by 2 bases and J by 6 bases, and 11 bases separated the two germline ends. Germline-derived CDR1 and CDR2 are MNHEY and SVGAGI. This CDR3 contains 13 residues. CDR3 nucleotides: TGTGCCAGCAGTTACCCGGGGGGCCCCGAGCAGTACTTC. This codes for CASSYPGGPEQYF.

This sequence joins TRBV4-1 and TRBJ1-1; a weak D match, TRBD1 (6 bases). The germline V gene encodes CDR1 MGHRA and CDR2 YSYEKL. There are 16 residues in the CDR3. The V end lost 2 bases, the J end lost 0 bases, and 13 bases lay between the germline ends. The DNA of the CDR3 is TGCGCCAGCAGCCAACACAGGGCCCCTATGAACACTGAAGCTTTCTTT. Amino acid sequence: CASSQHRAPMNTEAFF.

The gene calls are TRBV27 and TRBJ1-2; 7 bases map to TRBD1. The CDR3 extends over 19 amino acids. The germline V gene has CDR1 MNHEY and CDR2 SMNVEV (reference sequence). With V trimmed by 3 bases and J by 2 bases, 18 bases remained unmatched. The CDR3 spells CASSFQTFGRQGLNYGYTF. CDR3 in DNA: TGTGCCAGCAGTTTCCAGACTTTCGGTCGACAGGGATTAAACTATGGCTACACCTTC.

Only one count was recorded for this clone. This rearrangement joins TRBV4-1 to TRBJ2-1; no reliable D call. V lost 1 base, J lost 7 bases, and 17 bases lay in between. The CDR3 consists of 16 residues. Germline CDR1 reads MGHRA; CDR2 reads YSYEKL. The CDR3 DNA reads as TGCGCCAGCAGCCAAGCCCCCGAACTAACCCATAATGAGCAGTTCTTC. As protein: CASSQAPELTHNEQFF.

The gene calls are TRBV11-2 and TRBJ1-5, with D unresolved. This CDR3 has 15 residues. Trimming cost V 0 bases and J 6 bases, with 12 bases left between them. CDR1 SGHAT and CDR2 FQNNGV come from the germline V gene. The CDR3 is CASSLDGGVGQPQHF. The CDR3 DNA reads as TGTGCCAGCAGCTTAGATGGCGGGGTGGGTCAGCCCCAGCATTTT.

The rearrangement uses TRBV30 and TRBJ2-2; D remains unclear. Trimming cost V 5 bases and J 4 bases, with 5 bases left between them. This CDR3 comprises 11 residues. Germline assignment: CDR1 GTSNPN and CDR2 SVGIG (reference sequence). CDR3 amino acids: CAWLITGELFF. In DNA, the CDR3 is TGTGCCTGGCTAATCACCGGGGAGCTGTTTTTT.

This clone was seen only once. J is TRBJ1-4 and V is TRBV5-4; D is unclear. V was trimmed by 0 bases and J by 8 bases, leaving 5 bases between them. From germline, CDR1 is SGHNT and CDR2 YYREEE (reference sequence). The CDR3 runs to 12 residues. CDR3 in amino acids: CASSLVGEKLFF. The CDR3 DNA sequence: TGTGCCAGCAGCTTGGTCGGGGAAAAACTGTTTTTT. Based on the CDR3 plus reference TRBV5-4 and TRBJ1-4, the full variable domain is ETGVTQSPTHLIKTRGQQVTLRCSSQSGHNTVSWYQQALGQGPQFIFQYYREEENGRGNFPPRFSGLQFPNYSSELNVNALELDDSALYLCASSLVGEKLFFGSGTQLSVL.

The chain couples TRBV6-1 to TRBJ1-2; a possible D gene is TRBD1 (5 bases). The ends were cut back, 0 bases at V and 2 bases at J, with 13 bases in the middle. The CDR3 has 16 amino acids. From germline, CDR1 is MNHNS and CDR2 SASEGT. The CDR3 DNA follows: TGTGCCAGCAGTGAAGCGACCCTTGGGGGGAACTATGGCTACACCTTC. Translating gives CASSEATLGGNYGYTF.

In this sample, this clone turned up once. This chain links TRBV5-5 with TRBJ1-1; D might be TRBD1 (5 bases). The germline V and J ends were trimmed by 3 bases and 1 base, with 16 bases remaining between them. This CDR3 is built from 16 residues. Germline V lookup: CDR1 SGHKS, CDR2 YYEKEE (reference sequence). This chain's CDR3 is CASSSGGPHRNTEAFF. For the CDR3, the DNA is TGTGCCAGCAGCTCCGGGGGTCCCCACAGGAACACTGAAGCTTTCTTT.

This clone was observed once. The rearrangement links TRBV28 to TRBJ2-7, with a tentative D call TRBD1 (7 bases). Germline CDR1 reads MDHEN; CDR2 reads SYDVKM. Trimming shortened V by 6 bases and J by 6 bases, and 12 bases separated the two germline ends. The CDR3 has 12 amino acids. CDR3 sequence reads: CASSPGGPEQYF. CDR3 DNA: TGTGCCAGCAGCCCAGGGGGGCCCGAGCAGTACTTC.

The CDR3 region has the DNA TGTGCCAGCAGGAACGACGGAGTAACAGGGGAGCTGTTTTTT. Protein product: CASRNDGVTGELFF. The rearrangement joins TRBV5-6 to TRBJ2-2; no reliable D call. CDR3 length: 14 amino acids. Germline CDR1 SGHDT, CDR2 YYEEEE. Trimming cost V 5 bases and J 8 bases, with 16 bases left between them.

V and J are TRBV25-1 and TRBJ2-7, with TRBD2 matching over 7 bases. The V segment lost 7 bases and the J segment 5 bases; nucleotides outside the gene matches: 8. CDR3 length equals 13 residues. Germline CDR1 is MGHDK and CDR2 is SYGVNS. The DNA of the CDR3 is TGTGCCAGCACCGCGGGAGCCCTAAACGAGCAGTACTTC. This codes for CASTAGALNEQYF.

The rearrangement joins TRBV7-7 to TRBJ2-1; tentatively, D is TRBD2 (6 bases). Trimming cost V 5 bases and J 4 bases, with 9 bases left between them. Germline-derived CDR1 and CDR2 are SSHAT and FNYEAQ (reference sequence). This CDR3 comprises 13 residues. In DNA, the CDR3 is TGTGCCAGCAGCAGGGACTCGTACAATGAGCAGTTCTTC. Translating it yields CASSRDSYNEQFF. Using reference TRBV7-7 and TRBJ2-1 for the parts outside the CDR3, the full variable domain is GAGVSQSPRYKVTKRGQDVTLRCDPISSHATLYWYQQALGQGPEFLTYFNYEAQPDKSGLPSDRFSAERPEGSISTLTIQRTEQRDSAMYRCASSRDSYNEQFFGPGTRLTVL.

This clone was counted once. The CDR3 sequence is CASSIGVRHEKLFF. CDR3 in DNA: TGTGCCAGTAGTATAGGGGTGAGGCACGAAAAACTGTTTTTT. This rearrangement joins TRBV19 to TRBJ1-4, with D unclear. Germline values: CDR1 LNHDA, CDR2 SQIVND (reference sequence). Trimming pared 1 base from V and 8 bases from J, leaving 11 bases between. The CDR3 sequence is 14 residues long. Looking up the rest from reference TRBV19 and TRBJ1-4 gives the full variable domain: DGGITQSPKYLFRKEGQNVTLSCEQNLNHDAMYWYRQDPGQGLRLIYYSQIVNDFQKGDIAEGYSVSREKKESFPLTVTSAQKNPTAFYLCASSIGVRHEKLFFGSGTQLSVL.

In this sample, this clone turned up once. The genes are TRBV27 and TRBJ1-3; 7 bases map to TRBD1. CDR3 length: 17 residues. In germline, CDR1 is MNHEY, CDR2 SMNVEV (reference sequence). The V gene end was trimmed by 5 bases and the J gene end by 2 bases; junction bases not matched to a gene: 12. The CDR3 sequence is CASSPAGGRLTGNTIYF. In nucleotides, the CDR3 is TGTGCCAGCAGTCCCGCAGGGGGTAGATTGACTGGAAACACCATATATTTT.

The CDR3 sequence is CASTPTGAFYGYTF. DNA for the CDR3: TGTGCCAGCACCCCGACAGGGGCATTCTATGGCTACACCTTC. This chain links TRBV7-9 with TRBJ1-2; 8 positions match TRBD1. The CDR3 is 14 residues long. Germline V lookup: CDR1 SEHNR, CDR2 FQNEAQ (reference sequence). The ends lost 7 bases at V and 4 bases at J; junction bases unmatched: 8. Using reference TRBV7-9 and TRBJ1-2 for the parts outside the CDR3, the full variable domain is DTGVSQNPRHKITKRGQNVTFRCDPISEHNRLYWYRQTLGQGPEFLTYFQNEAQLEKSRLLSDRFSAERPKGSFSTLEIQRTEQGDSAMYLCASTPTGAFYGYTFGSGTRLTVV.

The chain couples TRBV10-1 to TRBJ2-3; 9 bases line up with TRBD2. Germline V gene data show CDR1 as WNHNN and CDR2 as SYGVQD (reference sequence). The CDR3 loop spans 13 amino acids. The V segment lost 11 bases and the J segment 1 base; nucleotides outside the gene matches: 4. As DNA, the CDR3 is TGCGCCCGTAGGACTAGCGGCACAGATACGCAGTATTTT. This gives the protein CARRTSGTDTQYF.

A few counts support this clone. The chain employs TRBV5-1 and TRBJ1-1, with 7 bases matching TRBD1. The CDR3 is 14 amino acids. Per the germline V gene, CDR1 is SGHRS and CDR2 is YFSETQ. Unmatched junction bases numbered 10, after V lost 5 bases and J lost 6 bases. The CDR3 DNA reads TGCGCCAGCAGTTTAACGACAGGGCGGGCTGAAGCTTTCTTT. Its translation: CASSLTTGRAEAFF.

The chain employs TRBV18 and TRBJ2-6; weak D call: TRBD2 (5 bases). Between the trimmed V and J ends, which lost 3 bases and 4 bases, there was a span of 7 bases. Germline lookup yields CDR1 KGHSH and CDR2 LQKENI. The CDR3 has 14 amino acids. CDR3 sequence (DNA): TGTGCCAGCTCACCGGACTTAGGGGCCAACGTCCTGACTTTC. It encodes CASSPDLGANVLTF.